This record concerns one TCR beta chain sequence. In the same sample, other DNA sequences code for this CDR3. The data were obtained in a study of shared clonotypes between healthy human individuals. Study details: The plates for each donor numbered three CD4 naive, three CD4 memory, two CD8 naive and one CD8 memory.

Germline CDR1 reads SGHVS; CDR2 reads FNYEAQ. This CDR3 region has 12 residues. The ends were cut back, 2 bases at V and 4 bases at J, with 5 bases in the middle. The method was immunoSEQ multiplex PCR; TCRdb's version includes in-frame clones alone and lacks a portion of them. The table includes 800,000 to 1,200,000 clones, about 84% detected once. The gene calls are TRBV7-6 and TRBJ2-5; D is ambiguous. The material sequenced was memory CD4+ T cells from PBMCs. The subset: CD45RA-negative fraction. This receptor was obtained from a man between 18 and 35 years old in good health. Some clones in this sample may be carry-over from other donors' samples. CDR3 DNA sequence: TGTGCCAGCAGCTTATGGTCAGAGACCCAGTACTTC. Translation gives CASSLWSETQYF.